This T cell receptor (beta chain) came from a study of identical twins. There were only healthy Caucasians among the donors. CDR1 and CDR2 from the germline V gene are SGHRS and YFSETQ. Trimming cost V 4 bases and J 1 base, with 18 bases left between them. The CDR3 runs to 17 residues. Each cDNA held unique molecular identifiers, and template switching gave it a universal primer site. TCRdb recomputed calls from the 5' RACE reads with MiXCR, one row per CDR3 protein. The repertoire holds about 450,000 distinct CDR3 sequences, with around a sixth as singletons. General study results and limits: Reduced insertions were recorded for abundant cord blood beta clonotypes, with no such pattern in memory repertoires.

The table lists this clonotype with a few counts. Its antigen is undetermined. Specimen: naive T cells sorted from blood. This sequence joins TRBV5-1 and TRBJ2-4; maybe TRBD1 (6 bases). This TCR came from a man aged 45 to 65 in good health. The CDR3 DNA follows: TGCGCCAGCAGCCTTGGACAGCGGAATACGGCCAAAAACATTCAGTACTTC. It is translated as CASSLGQRNTAKNIQYF.